The 32 T cell receptor beta chains below were found in one sample sequenced in a study of blood T cell repertoires in COVID-19. Using immunoSEQ multiplex PCR, the repertoire was profiled, and TCRdb retains in-frame clones only, with some absent. The sample carries 170,000 or so clones, about 72% recorded once. The sequencing input was PBMCs or T cells enriched from blood (not recorded which). The source is a woman aged 45-65 years who had recovered from COVID-19.

The rearrangement joins TRBV28 to TRBJ1-1; TRBD1 matches 7 bases. V dropped 6 bases and J dropped 7; count of bases not matched to a gene: 5. CDR1 and CDR2 from the germline V gene are MDHEN and SYDVKM. The CDR3 length is 12 residues. This CDR3 reads CASSGGTDEAFF. In DNA, the CDR3 is TGTGCCAGCAGCGGAGGGACAGATGAAGCTTTCTTT.

J is TRBJ2-7 and V is TRBV27; 13 bases align to TRBD2. CDR1 is MNHEY and CDR2 is SMNVEV in the germline V gene (reference sequence). The CDR3 loop spans 20 amino acids. The ends lost 5 bases at V and 3 bases at J; junction bases unmatched: 19. In nucleotides, the CDR3 is TGTGCCAGCAGTAGGGGGACTAGCGGGATATCGTTAAATCCCCTCTACGAGCAGTACTTC. Translation gives CASSRGTSGISLNPLYEQYF.

This chain uses TRBV5-1 with TRBJ2-3, with TRBD2 matching 13 bases. Per the germline V gene, CDR1 is SGHRS and CDR2 is YFSETQ. V dropped 5 bases and J dropped 4; count of bases not matched to a gene: 16. CDR3 size: 19 residues. The CDR3 bases are TGCGCCAGCAGGGCCGGGACAGGGGCGACTAGCGGGAGGTCAGATACGCAGTATTTT. Amino acid sequence: CASRAGTGATSGRSDTQYF.

For this clone: One end of the junction varies from germline; a read error may be responsible. This chain joins TRBV30 and TRBJ2-5; no clear D gene. The length of the CDR3 is 12 residues. Germline lookup yields CDR1 GTSNPN and CDR2 SVGIG (reference sequence). Here the CDR3 reads CVWRGTEETQYF. The CDR3 DNA is TGTGTCTGGAGAGGAACAGAAGAGACCCAGTACTTC.

This rearrangement joins TRBV7-2 to TRBJ2-1; 11 bases agree with TRBD2. Germline V gene sequence: CDR1 SGHTA, CDR2 FQGNSA. The CDR3 length is 15 residues. Trimming removed 5 bases from V and 10 bases from J; junction bases left unmatched: 10. The CDR3 region has the DNA TGTGCCAGCAGCCTTAGCGGGAGGGCCTCGGGAGAGCAGTTCTTC. Its translation is CASSLSGRASGEQFF.

This clone was counted only a few times. The rearrangement uses TRBV5-1 and TRBJ2-1; perhaps TRBD1 as D (7 bases). Germline V CDR1 and CDR2: SGHRS, YFSETQ. The CDR3 length is 15 residues. Trimming stripped 0 bases from V and 4 bases from J, with 11 bases between. CDR3 residues: CASSLDRGGYNEQFF. The CDR3 DNA reads as TGCGCCAGCAGCTTGGACAGGGGAGGATACAATGAGCAGTTCTTC.

This chain joins TRBV5-5 and TRBJ1-2; 7 bases are a match to TRBD1. Trimming removed 1 base from V and 7 bases from J; junction bases left unmatched: 10. Per the germline V gene, CDR1 is SGHKS and CDR2 is YYEKEE (reference sequence). CDR3 size: 15 residues. The CDR3 reads CASSLRVEGASGYTF. Written as DNA, the CDR3 is TGTGCCAGCAGCTTGAGGGTTGAGGGGGCGTCTGGCTACACCTTC.

This clone has a handful of counts. This chain connects TRBV7-2 to TRBJ2-7; perhaps TRBD2 as D (5 bases). V lost 2 bases, J lost 0 bases, and 8 bases lay in between. The CDR3 contains 14 residues. Germline loops: CDR1 SGHTA, CDR2 FQGNSA. The DNA for the CDR3 is TGTGCCAGCAGCTTATCGGGGTCCTCCTACGAGCAGTACTTC. This codes for CASSLSGSSYEQYF.

This clone was observed a single time. V gene TRBV29-1 combines with J gene TRBJ2-1, with a weak D call TRBD2 (6 bases). This CDR3 is built from 14 residues. The germline V gene encodes CDR1 SQVTM and CDR2 ANQGSEA. V lost 4 bases and J lost 2, with 12 bases in between. CDR3 in amino acids: CSVAGDRAYNEQFF. The DNA for the CDR3 is TGCAGCGTTGCGGGGGACCGAGCCTACAATGAGCAGTTCTTC.

This chain uses TRBV12-3 or TRBV12-4 with TRBJ1-2; D not resolved. This CDR3 has 13 amino acids. Trimming took 7 bases from V and 4 from J, leaving 13 bases between them. CDR3 DNA sequence: TGTGCCAGCATTCCCAGGCCCTCCTATGGCTACACCTTC. Translated: CASIPRPSYGYTF.

In its sample, this clone was seen a few times. This chain uses TRBV27 with TRBJ2-1, with 8 bases matching TRBD2. Trimming at V came to 2 bases and at J to 3 bases, leaving 6 bases not matched to a gene. CDR1 and CDR2 (germline): MNHEY, SMNVEV (reference sequence). CDR3 size: 16 residues. This chain's CDR3 is CASSLLGSGIYNEQFF. Written as DNA, the CDR3 is TGTGCCAGCAGTTTACTCGGTAGCGGGATCTACAATGAGCAGTTCTTC.

The J gene is TRBJ1-1, the V gene TRBV7-2, with D uncertain. Deletions cut 2 bases from V and 4 bases from J, with 11 bases between. Germline assignment: CDR1 SGHTA and CDR2 FQGNSA. This CDR3 has 14 amino acids. The CDR3 nucleotides read TGTGCCAGCAGCTTACTAGTTTCGTCCACTGAAGCTTTCTTT. Amino acids: CASSLLVSSTEAFF.

The rearrangement uses TRBV3-1 (or the pseudogene TRBV3-2) and TRBJ2-5, with D possibly TRBD2 on 5 matching bases. Trimming cost V 4 bases and J 1 base, with 7 bases left between them. CDR1 is LGHDT and CDR2 is YNNKEL in the germline V gene (reference sequence). This CDR3 is 13 amino acids long. The CDR3 loop is CASSLRGQETQYF. The CDR3 bases are TGTGCCAGCAGCCTCCGGGGCCAAGAGACCCAGTACTTC.

V is TRBV10-2 and J is TRBJ1-5, with 8 bases matching TRBD1. There are 15 residues in the CDR3. Germline lookup yields CDR1 WSHSY and CDR2 SAAADI. Unmatched junction bases numbered 8, after V lost 6 bases and J lost 4 bases. CDR3 region: CASSIGTGHNQPQHF. DNA of the CDR3: TGCGCCAGCAGCATAGGGACAGGACATAATCAGCCCCAGCATTTT.

The chain joins TRBV5-1 to TRBJ2-1; a possible D gene is TRBD2 (5 bases). CDR1 and CDR2 from the germline V gene are SGHRS and YFSETQ. The V end lost 4 bases, the J end lost 7 bases, and 12 bases lay between the germline ends. The CDR3 length is 13 residues. CDR3 sequence (DNA): TGCGCCAGCAGCCCGGTTCGCGGGAATGAGCAGTTCTTC. Translating gives CASSPVRGNEQFF. The full variable domain, in which reference TRBV5-1 and TRBJ2-1 provide the parts outside the CDR3, is KAGVTQTPRYLIKTRGQQVTLSCSPISGHRSVSWYQQTPGQGLQFLFEYFSETQRNKGNFPGRFSGRQFSNSRSEMNVSTLELGDSALYLCASSPVRGNEQFFGPGTRLTVL.

This clone was detected a few times. The chain links TRBV19 to TRBJ2-1; TRBD2 matches at 13 bases. CDR1 and CDR2 from the germline V gene are LNHDA and SQIVND (reference sequence). V was clipped by 6 bases and J by 7 bases; unmatched bases: 6. The CDR3 sequence is 15 residues long. The DNA for the CDR3 is TGTGCCAGTAGGCCGACTAGCGGGAGGAAAAATGAGCAGTTCTTC. Translation: CASRPTSGRKNEQFF.

The J gene is TRBJ2-7, the V gene TRBV28; TRBD2 matches at 7 bases. CDR1 and CDR2 from the germline V gene are MDHEN and SYDVKM. This CDR3 region has 11 residues. The junction had 7 bases not matched to a gene; V was cut back by 6 bases and J by 11 bases. The CDR3 nucleotides read TGTGCCAGCAGATCTCTAGCGGCGGAGTACTTC. Translating gives CASRSLAAEYF.

The table lists this clone with a few counts. V is TRBV19 and J is TRBJ2-1; TRBD2 aligns across 11 bases. V shed 1 base, J shed 6 bases, and the junction held 5 bases outside the gene matches. The CDR3 has 16 residues. From germline, CDR1 is LNHDA and CDR2 SQIVND (reference sequence). This CDR3 is CASSIATSGRTNEQFF. The CDR3 bases are TGTGCCAGTAGTATAGCCACTAGCGGGAGAACCAATGAGCAGTTCTTC.

This clone was observed once. V gene TRBV11-2 combines with J gene TRBJ1-1; D is undetermined. V gave up 5 bases and J gave up 1 base, with 8 bases separating them. The CDR3 consists of 13 residues. Germline V gene sequence: CDR1 SGHAT, CDR2 FQNNGV. The DNA of the CDR3 is TGTGCCAGCAGCGCTGAGCGGAACACTGAAGCTTTCTTT. This encodes CASSAERNTEAFF.

In this sample, this clone turned up once. The rearrangement uses TRBV28 and TRBJ2-1, with TRBD2 identical over 8 bases. V was pared by 4 bases and J by 4 bases, with 15 bases of the junction left unmatched. The CDR3 is 18 amino acids. Germline CDR1 reads MDHEN; CDR2 reads SYDVKM. The CDR3 reads CASSSIVLAGRPYNEQFF. CDR3 DNA sequence: TGTGCCAGCAGTTCCATAGTCCTAGCGGGCCGACCGTACAATGAGCAGTTCTTC.

The J gene is TRBJ2-1, the V gene TRBV7-2, with a weak D call TRBD2 (6 bases). V dropped 2 bases and J dropped 0 bases, with 11 bases sitting between them. Looked up from germline, CDR1 is SGHTA and CDR2 is FQGNSA. The CDR3 runs to 16 residues. The CDR3 sequence: CASSLKGGISYNEQFF. CDR3 coding DNA: TGTGCCAGCAGCTTAAAGGGCGGGATCTCCTACAATGAGCAGTTCTTC.

This chain uses TRBV10-3 with TRBJ1-3, with TRBD1 matching over 7 bases. The CDR3 totals 12 residues. Germline V gene lookup returns CDR1 ENHRY and CDR2 SYGVKD. J lost 4 bases, V lost 10 bases, and 4 bases had no gene match. The CDR3 bases are TGTGCCACGGGGGACAGCGGAAACACCATATATTTT. Amino acid sequence: CATGDSGNTIYF.

This clone was counted ten times or more. The chain carries TRBV29-1 and TRBJ2-1, with a tentative D call TRBD1 (6 bases). The CDR3 runs to 19 residues. Germline-derived CDR1 and CDR2 are SQVTM and ANQGSEA. Trimming took 4 bases from V and 1 from J, leaving 26 bases between them. CDR3 bases: TGCAGCGTTGTCCCAGGGGAGCCCGGCGCTCTAGGGTCCTACAATGAGCAGTTCTTC. Its protein is CSVVPGEPGALGSYNEQFF.

The chain recombines TRBV7-2 with TRBJ2-7; perhaps TRBD1 as D (6 bases). V lost 1 base and J 6 bases, leaving 10 bases between the germline ends. There are 13 residues in the CDR3. Germline V gives CDR1 SGHTA, CDR2 FQGNSA. CDR3 in DNA: TGTGCCAGCAGCTTAGGAGGGGGAGTCGAGCAGTACTTC. Amino acids: CASSLGGGVEQYF. Based on the CDR3 plus reference TRBV7-2 and TRBJ2-7, the full variable domain is GAGVSQSPSNKVTEKGKDVELRCDPISGHTALYWYRQSLGQGLEFLIYFQGNSAPDKSGLPSDRFSAERTGGSVSTLTIQRTQQEDSAVYLCASSLGGGVEQYFGPGTRLTVT.

This clone occurred a few times. This chain connects TRBV5-1 to TRBJ1-1, with a possible D match to TRBD1 (6 bases). V shed 7 bases and J shed 1 base, with 11 bases lying between them. This CDR3 is built from 13 residues. Germline V CDR1 and CDR2: SGHRS, YFSETQ. The CDR3 nucleotides are TGCGCCAGCCGACAACAGGGGAACACTGAAGCTTTCTTT. Protein sequence: CASRQQGNTEAFF.

The V gene is TRBV2, the J gene TRBJ2-7; 7 bases map to TRBD2. The germline gives CDR1 SNHLY, CDR2 FYNNEI. The CDR3 sequence is 13 residues long. J was trimmed by 3 bases and V by 5 bases; bases with no gene match: 4. The CDR3 protein is CASSTGGYYEQYF. As DNA, the CDR3 is TGTGCCAGCAGTACGGGGGGATACTACGAGCAGTACTTC. The entire variable domain, with the rest obtained from reference TRBV2 and TRBJ2-7, is as follows: EPEVTQTPSHQVTQMGQEVILRCVPISNHLYFYWYRQILGQKVEFLVSFYNNEISEKSEIFDDQFSVERPDGSNFTLKIRSTKLEDSAMYFCASSTGGYYEQYFGPGTRLTVT.

The chain carries TRBV18 and TRBJ2-2, with TRBD2 identical over 7 bases. CDR1 is KGHSH and CDR2 is LQKENI in the germline V gene. Trimming took 0 bases from V and 5 from J; bases not matched to a gene: 9. The CDR3 is 17 residues long. Here the CDR3 reads CASSPPGQLARTGELFF. CDR3 sequence (DNA): TGTGCCAGCTCACCACCGGGGCAACTAGCGAGAACCGGGGAGCTGTTTTTT.

This clone was detected only a few times. The chain combines TRBV14 with TRBJ2-5, with D uncertain. The V end lost 4 bases, the J end lost 4 bases, and 10 bases lay between the germline ends. Germline loops: CDR1 SGHDN, CDR2 FVKESK. The CDR3 has 13 residues. The CDR3: CASSPRYRETQYF. The CDR3 DNA reads TGTGCCAGCAGCCCCCGATATAGAGAGACCCAGTACTTC.

V and J are TRBV6-6 and TRBJ1-4; D remains ambiguous. Germline V gene lookup returns CDR1 MNHNY and CDR2 SVGAGI (reference sequence). The CDR3 consists of 15 residues. V lost 4 bases to trimming and J lost 1 base, with 10 bases between them. CDR3 sequence reads: CASSFSEITNEKLFF. The DNA for the CDR3 is TGTGCCAGCAGTTTCTCGGAGATAACTAATGAAAAACTGTTTTTT.

In this sample, this clone turned up once. The CDR3 nucleotides are TGCGCCAGCAGCTTCGGACAGGGGGCATCCACAGATACGCAGTATTTT. Its translation: CASSFGQGASTDTQYF. V gene TRBV5-1 combines with J gene TRBJ2-3; 11 bases match TRBD1. The CDR3 is made up of 16 amino acids. In germline, CDR1 is SGHRS, CDR2 YFSETQ. The junction had 4 bases not matched to a gene; V was cut back by 2 bases and J by 2 bases.

The chain is built from TRBV18 and TRBJ1-2; D not resolved. Deletions cut 2 bases from V and 1 base from J, with 5 bases between. Germline lookup yields CDR1 KGHSH and CDR2 LQKENI. This CDR3 has 13 amino acids. CDR3 residues: CASSPDNNYGYTF. The CDR3, as DNA: TGTGCCAGCTCACCAGACAATAACTATGGCTACACCTTC.

This clone was found a few times. The genes are TRBV2 and TRBJ2-7; no definite D call. This CDR3 is built from 14 residues. V was trimmed by 2 bases and J by 1 base, leaving 9 bases between them. Germline V gives CDR1 SNHLY, CDR2 FYNNEI. The CDR3 DNA sequence: TGTGCCAGCAGTGAACAGCGTGGATCCTACGAGCAGTACTTC. It encodes CASSEQRGSYEQYF.